The table lists the clone carrying this T cell receptor beta chain with a few counts. Its cognate antigen is unknown. The germline V and J ends were trimmed by 1 base and 1 base, with 11 bases remaining between them. Germline V CDR1 and CDR2: DFQATT, SNEGSKA (reference sequence). This CDR3 is 15 amino acids long. In making TCR beta libraries, quantitative 5'-RACE with molecular barcodes was used. TCRdb re-called the 5' RACE reads with MiXCR, one entry per CDR3 protein. The table has 670,000 or so distinct CDR3 sequences, about 20% seen once. These data come from a study of CD8 T cells in ankylosing spondylitis. Study results and limitations: Disease-linked clones were found to be CD8+ and relatively rare in peripheral blood. Apparently characteristic of ankylosing spondylitis blood was a TCR beta motif (about 8 highly homologous variants). Disease-linked clones reportedly showed significant enrichment in matched ankylosing spondylitis synovial fluid.

This sequence joins TRBV20-1 and TRBJ2-1; possibly TRBD2 for D (5 bases). Sequenced sample: blood, either unsorted or a sorted T cell fraction (not recorded which). The receptor's source is a male donor with ankylosing spondylitis. CDR3 in amino acids: CSARGDPGSYNEQFF. The CDR3 nucleotides read TGCAGTGCTAGAGGGGATCCGGGGTCCTACAATGAGCAGTTCTTC.